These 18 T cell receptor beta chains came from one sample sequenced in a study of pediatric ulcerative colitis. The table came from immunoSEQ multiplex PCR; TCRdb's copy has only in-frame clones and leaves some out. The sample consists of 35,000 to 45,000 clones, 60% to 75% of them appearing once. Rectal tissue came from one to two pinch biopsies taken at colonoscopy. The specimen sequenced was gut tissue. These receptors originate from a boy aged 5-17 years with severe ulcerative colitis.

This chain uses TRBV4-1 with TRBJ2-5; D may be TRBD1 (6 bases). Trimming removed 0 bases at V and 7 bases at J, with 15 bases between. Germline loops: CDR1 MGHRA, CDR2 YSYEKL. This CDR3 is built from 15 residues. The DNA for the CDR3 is TGCGCCAGCAGCCAAGACTTGGGTGTAGGGGGGACCCAGTACTTC. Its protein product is CASSQDLGVGGTQYF.

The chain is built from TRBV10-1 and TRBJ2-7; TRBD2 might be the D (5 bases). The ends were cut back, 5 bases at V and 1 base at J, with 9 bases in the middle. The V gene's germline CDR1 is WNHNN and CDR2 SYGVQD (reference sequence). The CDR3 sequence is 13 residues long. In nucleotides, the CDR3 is TGCGCCAGCAGTTCGGGGTTGTCCTACGAGCAGTACTTC. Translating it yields CASSSGLSYEQYF.

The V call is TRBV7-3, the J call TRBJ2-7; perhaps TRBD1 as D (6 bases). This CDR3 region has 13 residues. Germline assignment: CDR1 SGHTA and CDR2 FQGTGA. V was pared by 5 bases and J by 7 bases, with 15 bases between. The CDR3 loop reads CASSPDRTREQYF. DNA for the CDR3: TGTGCCAGCAGCCCGGACAGAACGCGAGAGCAGTACTTC.

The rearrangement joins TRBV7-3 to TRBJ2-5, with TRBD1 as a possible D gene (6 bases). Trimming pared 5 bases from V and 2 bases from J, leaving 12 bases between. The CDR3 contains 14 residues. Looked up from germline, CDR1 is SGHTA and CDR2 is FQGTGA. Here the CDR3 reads CASSPFRGQETQYF. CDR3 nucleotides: TGTGCCAGCAGCCCATTCAGGGGACAAGAGACCCAGTACTTC.

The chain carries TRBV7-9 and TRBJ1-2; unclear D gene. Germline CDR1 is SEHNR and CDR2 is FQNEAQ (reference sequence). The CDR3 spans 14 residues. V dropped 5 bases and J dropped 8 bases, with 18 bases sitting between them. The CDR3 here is CASSPPGLASGYTF. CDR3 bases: TGTGCCAGCAGCCCACCGGGCCTGGCGTCGGGCTACACCTTC. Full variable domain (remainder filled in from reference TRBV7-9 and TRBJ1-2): DTGVSQNPRHKITKRGQNVTFRCDPISEHNRLYWYRQTLGQGPEFLTYFQNEAQLEKSRLLSDRFSAERPKGSFSTLEIQRTEQGDSAMYLCASSPPGLASGYTFGSGTRLTVV.

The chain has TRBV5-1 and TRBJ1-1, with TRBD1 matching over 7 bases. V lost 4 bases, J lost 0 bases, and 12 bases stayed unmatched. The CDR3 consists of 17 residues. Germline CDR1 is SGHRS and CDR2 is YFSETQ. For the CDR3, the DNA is TGCGCCAGCAGCGTGTGGACAGGAGGGTCCATGAACACTGAAGCTTTCTTT. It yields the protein CASSVWTGGSMNTEAFF. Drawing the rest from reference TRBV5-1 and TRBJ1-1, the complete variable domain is KAGVTQTPRYLIKTRGQQVTLSCSPISGHRSVSWYQQTPGQGLQFLFEYFSETQRNKGNFPGRFSGRQFSNSRSEMNVSTLELGDSALYLCASSVWTGGSMNTEAFFGQGTRLTVV.

This CDR3 reads CATSRGGPTGGSYGYTF. In nucleotides, the CDR3 is TGTGCCACCAGCAGAGGAGGGCCGACAGGGGGCTCCTATGGCTACACCTTC. The gene calls are TRBV15 and TRBJ1-2; 10 nucleotides align to TRBD1. Germline V gene data show CDR1 as LNHNV and CDR2 as YYDKDF (reference sequence). V shed 1 base and J 4 bases; nucleotides not matched to a gene: 9. The CDR3 sequence is 17 residues long.

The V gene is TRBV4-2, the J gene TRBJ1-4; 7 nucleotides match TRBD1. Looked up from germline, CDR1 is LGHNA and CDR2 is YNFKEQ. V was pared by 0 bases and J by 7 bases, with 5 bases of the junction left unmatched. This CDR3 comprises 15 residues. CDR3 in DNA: TGTGCCAGCAGCCAAGAGGAGGGGGCAAGTGAAAAACTGTTTTTT. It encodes CASSQEEGASEKLFF.

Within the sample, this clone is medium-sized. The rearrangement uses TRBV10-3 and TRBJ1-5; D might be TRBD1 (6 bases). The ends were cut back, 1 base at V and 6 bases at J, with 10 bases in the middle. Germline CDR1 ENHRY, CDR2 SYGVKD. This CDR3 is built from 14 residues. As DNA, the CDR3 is TGTGCCATCAGTGAGTGGTTAGGGGGTCAGCCCCAGCATTTT. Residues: CAISEWLGGQPQHF.

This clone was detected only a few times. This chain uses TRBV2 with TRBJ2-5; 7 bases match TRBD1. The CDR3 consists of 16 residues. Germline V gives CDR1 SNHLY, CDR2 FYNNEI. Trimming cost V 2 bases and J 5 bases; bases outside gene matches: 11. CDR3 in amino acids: CASSEWGSLQGETQYF. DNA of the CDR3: TGTGCCAGCAGTGAATGGGGGTCTTTACAGGGGGAGACCCAGTACTTC.

CDR3 sequence reads: CASSTLPGLRESGANVLTF. In DNA form, the CDR3 reads TGTGCCAGCAGTACACTCCCGGGCCTAAGGGAATCTGGGGCCAACGTCCTGACTTTC. The rearrangement uses TRBV28 and TRBJ2-6; D ambiguous. The V end was cut by 5 bases, the J end by 1 base, with 21 bases between. Germline CDR1 and CDR2: MDHEN and SYDVKM. The length of the CDR3 is 19 residues.

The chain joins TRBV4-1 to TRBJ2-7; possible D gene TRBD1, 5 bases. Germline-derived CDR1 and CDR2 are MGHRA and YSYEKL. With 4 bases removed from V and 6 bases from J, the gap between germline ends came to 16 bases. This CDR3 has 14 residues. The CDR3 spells CASSPQAGQGEQYF. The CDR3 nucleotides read TGCGCCAGCAGCCCCCAGGCAGGGCAGGGCGAGCAGTACTTC.

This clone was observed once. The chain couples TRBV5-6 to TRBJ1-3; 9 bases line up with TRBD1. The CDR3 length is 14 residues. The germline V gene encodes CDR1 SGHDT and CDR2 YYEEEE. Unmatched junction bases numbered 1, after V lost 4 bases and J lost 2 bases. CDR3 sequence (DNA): TGTGCCAGCAGCCGGACAGGGGCTGGAAACACCATATATTTT. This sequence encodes CASSRTGAGNTIYF.

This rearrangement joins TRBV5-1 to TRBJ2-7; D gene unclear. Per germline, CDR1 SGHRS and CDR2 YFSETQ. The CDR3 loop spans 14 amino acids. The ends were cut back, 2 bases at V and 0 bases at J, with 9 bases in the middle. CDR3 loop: CASSFQSGSYEQYF. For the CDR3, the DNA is TGCGCCAGCAGCTTCCAGTCGGGCTCCTACGAGCAGTACTTC.

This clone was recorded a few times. CDR3: CASKRENSAAHEQYF. The DNA for the CDR3 is TGTGCCAGCAAAAGAGAGAACAGCGCGGCCCACGAGCAGTACTTC. The gene calls are TRBV2 and TRBJ2-7; D remains unclear. The CDR3 length is 15 residues. CDR1 is SNHLY, CDR2 FYNNEI, per germline. V lost 7 bases to trimming and J lost 5 bases, with 21 bases between them.

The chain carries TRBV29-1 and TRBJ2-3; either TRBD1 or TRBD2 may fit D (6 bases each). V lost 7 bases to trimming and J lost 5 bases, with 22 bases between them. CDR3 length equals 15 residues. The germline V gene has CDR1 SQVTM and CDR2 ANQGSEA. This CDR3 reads CSALSSRGPGDTQYF. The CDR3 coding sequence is TGCAGCGCCCTCTCCTCCCGGGGGCCCGGAGATACGCAGTATTTT.

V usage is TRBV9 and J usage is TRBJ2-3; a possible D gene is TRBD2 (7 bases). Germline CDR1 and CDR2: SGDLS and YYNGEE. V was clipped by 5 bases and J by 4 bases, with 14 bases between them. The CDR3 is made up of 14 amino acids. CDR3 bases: TGTGCCAGCAGTAGTGGGGGGGCCCCAGATACGCAGTATTTT. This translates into CASSSGGAPDTQYF. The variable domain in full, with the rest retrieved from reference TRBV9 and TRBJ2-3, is DSGVTQTPKHLITATGQRVTLRCSPRSGDLSVYWYQQSLDQGLQFLIQYYNGEERAKGNILERFSAQQFPDLHSELNLSSLELGDSALYFCASSSGGAPDTQYFGPGTRLTVL.

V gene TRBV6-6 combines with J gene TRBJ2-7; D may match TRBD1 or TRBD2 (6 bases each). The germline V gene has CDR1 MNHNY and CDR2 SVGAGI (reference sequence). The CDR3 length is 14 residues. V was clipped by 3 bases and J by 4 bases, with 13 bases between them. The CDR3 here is CASSYEGGRYEQYF. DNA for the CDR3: TGTGCCAGCAGTTATGAGGGGGGCCGGTACGAGCAGTACTTC.